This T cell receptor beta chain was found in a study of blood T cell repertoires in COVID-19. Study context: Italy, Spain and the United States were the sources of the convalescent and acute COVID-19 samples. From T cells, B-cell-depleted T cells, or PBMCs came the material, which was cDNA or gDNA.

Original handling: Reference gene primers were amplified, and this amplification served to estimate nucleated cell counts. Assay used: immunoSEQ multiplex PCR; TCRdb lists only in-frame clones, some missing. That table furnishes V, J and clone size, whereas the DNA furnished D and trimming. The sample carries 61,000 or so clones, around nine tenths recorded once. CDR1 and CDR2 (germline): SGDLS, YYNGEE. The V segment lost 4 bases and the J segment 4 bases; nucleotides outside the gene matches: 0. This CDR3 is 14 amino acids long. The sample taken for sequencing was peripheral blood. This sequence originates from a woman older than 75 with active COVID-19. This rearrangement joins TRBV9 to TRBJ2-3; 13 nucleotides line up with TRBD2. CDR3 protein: CASSTSGGADTQYF. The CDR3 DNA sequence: TGTGCCAGCAGCACTAGCGGGGGGGCAGATACGCAGTATTTT.